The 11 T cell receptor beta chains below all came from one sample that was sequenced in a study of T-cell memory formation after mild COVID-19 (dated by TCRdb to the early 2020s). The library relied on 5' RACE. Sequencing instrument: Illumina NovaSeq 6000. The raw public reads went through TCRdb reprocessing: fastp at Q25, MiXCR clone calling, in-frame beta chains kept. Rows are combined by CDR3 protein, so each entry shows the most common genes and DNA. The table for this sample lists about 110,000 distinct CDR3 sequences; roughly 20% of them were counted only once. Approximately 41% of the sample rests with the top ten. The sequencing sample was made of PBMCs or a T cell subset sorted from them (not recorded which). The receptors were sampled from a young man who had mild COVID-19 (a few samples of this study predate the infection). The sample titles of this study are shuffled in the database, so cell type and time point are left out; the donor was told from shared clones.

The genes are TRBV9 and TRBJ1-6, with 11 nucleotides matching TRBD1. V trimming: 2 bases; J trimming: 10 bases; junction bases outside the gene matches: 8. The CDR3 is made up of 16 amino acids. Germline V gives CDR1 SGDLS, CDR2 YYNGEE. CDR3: CASSVSGTGGNSPLHF. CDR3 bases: TGTGCCAGCAGCGTTTCCGGGACAGGGGGAAACTCACCCCTCCACTTT.

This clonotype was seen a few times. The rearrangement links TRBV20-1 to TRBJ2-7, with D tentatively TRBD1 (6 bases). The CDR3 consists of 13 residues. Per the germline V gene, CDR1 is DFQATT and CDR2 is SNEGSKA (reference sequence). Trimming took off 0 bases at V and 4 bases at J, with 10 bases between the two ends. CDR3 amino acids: CSARDRGKYEQYF. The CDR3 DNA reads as TGCAGTGCTAGAGATAGGGGGAAGTACGAGCAGTACTTC.

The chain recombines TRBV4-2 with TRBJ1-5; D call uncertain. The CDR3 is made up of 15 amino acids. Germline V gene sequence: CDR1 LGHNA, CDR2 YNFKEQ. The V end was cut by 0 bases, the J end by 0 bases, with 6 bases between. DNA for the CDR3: TGTGCCAGCAGCCAAGAAGCGGTTAGCAATCAGCCCCAGCATTTT. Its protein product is CASSQEAVSNQPQHF.

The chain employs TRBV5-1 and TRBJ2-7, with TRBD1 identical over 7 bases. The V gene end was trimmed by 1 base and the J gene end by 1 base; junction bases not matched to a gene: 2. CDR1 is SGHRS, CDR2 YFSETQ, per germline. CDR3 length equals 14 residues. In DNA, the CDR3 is TGCGCCAGCAGCTTGTTGGGACAGTCCTACGAGCAGTACGTC. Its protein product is CASSLLGQSYEQYV.

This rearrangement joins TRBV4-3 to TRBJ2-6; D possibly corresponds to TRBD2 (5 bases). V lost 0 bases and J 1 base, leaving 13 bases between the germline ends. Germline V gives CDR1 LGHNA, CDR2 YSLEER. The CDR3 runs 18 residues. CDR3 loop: CASSQEPLPGSGANVLTF. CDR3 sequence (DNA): TGCGCCAGCAGCCAAGAACCCCTCCCGGGGTCTGGGGCCAACGTCCTGACTTTC.

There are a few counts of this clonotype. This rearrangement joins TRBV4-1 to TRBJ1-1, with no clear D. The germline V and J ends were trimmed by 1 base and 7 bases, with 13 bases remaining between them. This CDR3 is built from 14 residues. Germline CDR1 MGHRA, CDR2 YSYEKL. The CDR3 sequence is CASSQVPSRIEAFF. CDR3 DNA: TGCGCCAGCAGCCAAGTCCCCAGCCGGATTGAAGCTTTCTTT.

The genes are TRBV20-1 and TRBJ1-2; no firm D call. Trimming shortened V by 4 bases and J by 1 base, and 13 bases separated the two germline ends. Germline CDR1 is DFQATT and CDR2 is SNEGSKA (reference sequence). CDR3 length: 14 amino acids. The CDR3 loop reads CSAIGPPYNYGYTF. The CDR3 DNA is TGCAGTGCTATAGGGCCTCCCTATAACTATGGCTACACCTTC.

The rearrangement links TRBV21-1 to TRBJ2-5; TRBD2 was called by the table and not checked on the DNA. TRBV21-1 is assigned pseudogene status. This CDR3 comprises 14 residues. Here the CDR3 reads CASGTSGGQETQYF. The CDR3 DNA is TGTGCCAGTGGGACTAGCGGGGGGCAAGAGACCCAGTACTTC.

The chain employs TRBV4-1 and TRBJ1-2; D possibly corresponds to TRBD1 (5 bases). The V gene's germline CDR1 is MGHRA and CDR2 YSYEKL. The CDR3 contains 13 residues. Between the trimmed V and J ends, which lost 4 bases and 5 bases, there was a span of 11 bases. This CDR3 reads CASSLPGGYGYTF. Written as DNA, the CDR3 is TGCGCCAGCAGCCTCCCCGGGGGATATGGCTACACCTTC.

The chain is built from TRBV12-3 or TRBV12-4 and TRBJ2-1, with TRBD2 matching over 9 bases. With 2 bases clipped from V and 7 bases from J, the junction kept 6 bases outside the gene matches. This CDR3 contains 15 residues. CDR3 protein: CASSLRGGASNEQFF. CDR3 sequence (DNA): TGTGCCAGCAGTTTACGCGGGGGGGCGAGTAATGAGCAGTTCTTC.

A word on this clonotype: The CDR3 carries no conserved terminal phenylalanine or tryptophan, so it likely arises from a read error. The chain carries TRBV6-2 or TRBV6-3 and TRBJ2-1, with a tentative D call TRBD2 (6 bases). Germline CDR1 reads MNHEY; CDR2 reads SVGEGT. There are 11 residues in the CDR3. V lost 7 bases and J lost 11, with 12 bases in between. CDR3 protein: CASTWAGKQFL. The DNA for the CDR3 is TGTGCCAGCACGTGGGCGGGAAAGCAGTTCTTA.